Each of the 17 T cell receptor beta chains below was sequenced from the same sample in a study of metastatic and nonmetastatic thyroid tumors. MiXCR re-clonotyped the PCR reads for TCRdb. Seen here are more than 11,000 clones, under 35% observed once, and the top ten hold around 3.7%. No patient received treatment before thyroid surgery. The source material was blood. These receptors came from a female donor with papillary thyroid cancer or a benign thyroid nodule (not recorded which). Some clones in this sample may be carry-over from other donors' samples.

For this clone: Sequence at one end of the junction differs from germline and may be a read error. This chain joins TRBV20-1 and TRBJ2-2, with 9 bases fitting TRBD1. Looked up from germline, CDR1 is DFQATT and CDR2 is SNEGSKA (reference sequence). The CDR3 totals 14 residues. DNA of the CDR3: TGCAGTGCAAGGACAGGGGTCGACTCCGGGGAGATGTTTTTT. This sequence encodes CSARTGVDSGEMFF.

Regarding this clone: The CDR3 does not end in the conserved phenylalanine or tryptophan, so this is likely a read error. V usage is TRBV11-3 and J usage is TRBJ2-1; D is possibly TRBD2 (5 bases). From germline, CDR1 is SGHNT and CDR2 YENEEA. The CDR3 extends over 14 amino acids. The CDR3 DNA is TGTCCCAGCAGCTTAGTACGACTAAACCATGAGCAGTTCAGC. Protein sequence: CPSSLVRLNHEQFS.

This clone was counted ten times or more. The rearrangement joins TRBV6-1 to TRBJ1-2; D is ambiguous. The CDR3 spans 14 residues. The germline V gene has CDR1 MNHNS and CDR2 SASEGT. Trimming removed 8 bases at V and 4 bases at J, with 17 bases between. This CDR3 is CASLGDLTTYGYTF. The CDR3 DNA is TGTGCCAGCCTAGGTGACTTAACTACCTATGGCTACACCTTC.

A note on this clone: A read error may account for a junction end that differs from germline. This chain connects TRBV30 to TRBJ1-6; D gene uncertain. CDR1 is GTSNPN, CDR2 SVGIG, per germline (reference sequence). The CDR3 runs to 14 residues. The CDR3 sequence: CAWSVVPGNSPLNF. The CDR3 DNA reads as TGTGCCTGGAGTGTGGTCCCGGGGAATTCACCCCTGAACTTT. The full variable domain, in which reference TRBV30 and TRBJ1-6 provide the parts outside the CDR3, is SQTIHQWPATLVQPVGSPLSLECTVEGTSNPNLYWYRQAAGRGLQLLFYSVGIGQISSEVPQNLSASRPQDRQFILSSKKLLLSDSGFYLCAWSVVPGNSPLNFGNGTRLTVT.

By share of the sample, this clone is medium-sized. Additional DNA sequences in this sample encode the identical CDR3. This chain links TRBV2 with TRBJ2-1; D is possibly TRBD1 or TRBD2 (5 bases each). Germline loops: CDR1 SNHLY, CDR2 FYNNEI. The length of the CDR3 is 14 residues. The germline V and J ends were trimmed by 6 bases and 8 bases, with 17 bases remaining between them. The CDR3 region is CASSGDRVGDEQFF. The CDR3 nucleotides are TGTGCCAGCAGCGGGGACCGAGTTGGGGATGAGCAGTTCTTC.

V gene TRBV20-1 combines with J gene TRBJ1-6; TRBD1 agrees at 7 bases. This CDR3 spans 15 amino acids. J was trimmed by 4 bases and V by 4 bases; bases with no gene match: 7. Per the germline V gene, CDR1 is DFQATT and CDR2 is SNEGSKA (reference sequence). The CDR3 DNA follows: TGCAGTGCTACCAGGGGGAATGGATATAATTCACCCCTCCACTTT. This translates into CSATRGNGYNSPLHF.

In its sample, this clone is medium-sized. This CDR3 reads CASTGNRNYEQYF. CDR3 sequence (DNA): TGTGCCAGCACAGGGAACAGGAACTACGAGCAGTACTTC. The chain uses TRBV2 and TRBJ2-7, with D perhaps TRBD1 (5 bases). Germline V gives CDR1 SNHLY, CDR2 FYNNEI. V was trimmed by 7 bases and J by 3 bases, leaving 13 bases between them. The length of the CDR3 is 13 residues.

This clone is termed medium-sized. The V gene is TRBV9, the J gene TRBJ2-6; 7 bases are shared with TRBD1. The CDR3 contains 18 residues. J lost 0 bases, V lost 4 bases, and 10 bases had no gene match. Per germline, CDR1 SGDLS and CDR2 YYNGEE. In nucleotides, the CDR3 is TGTGCCAGCAGCCCCTGGGACAGAGCAACCTCTGGGGCCAACGTCCTGACTTTC. Its protein is CASSPWDRATSGANVLTF.

This clone is deemed medium-sized. The CDR3 bases are TGTGCCAGCAGCTTCCTTGCGGGACAGGTGGCTGAGACCCAGTACTTC. This gives the protein CASSFLAGQVAETQYF. The rearrangement uses TRBV11-2 and TRBJ2-5, with 8 bases that match TRBD1. Trimming at V came to 3 bases and at J to 5 bases, leaving 11 bases not matched to a gene. This CDR3 comprises 16 residues. Germline V gives CDR1 SGHAT, CDR2 FQNNGV.

This clone was counted at least ten times. The V call is TRBV10-3, the J call TRBJ2-2, with TRBD2 matching over 9 bases. CDR3 length: 15 residues. The germline CDR1 and CDR2 sequences are ENHRY and SYGVKD. V gave up 8 bases and J gave up 7 bases; unmatched junction bases: 11. CDR3 sequence reads: CAILPASGTSGELFF. CDR3 DNA: TGTGCCATCCTACCGGCTAGCGGGACGAGCGGGGAGCTGTTTTTT.

In its sample, this clone was seen a few times. This sequence joins TRBV6-1 and TRBJ2-7; 13 bases are shared with TRBD2. The germline V gene encodes CDR1 MNHNS and CDR2 SASEGT. Trimming took 7 bases from V and 5 from J; bases not matched to a gene: 5. This CDR3 region has 14 residues. The CDR3, as DNA: TGTGCCAGCACCGGACTAGCGGGAGCTGACGAGCAGTACTTC. It specifies CASTGLAGADEQYF.

This clone occurred many times. The chain carries TRBV9 and TRBJ1-2; 10 bases match TRBD1. The junction had 7 bases not matched to a gene; V was cut back by 4 bases and J by 1 base. The CDR3 has 16 residues. Germline CDR1 reads SGDLS; CDR2 reads YYNGEE. DNA for the CDR3: TGTGCCAGCAGCCCCGGGGGACAGGGGTTTAACTATGGCTACACCTTC. Protein: CASSPGGQGFNYGYTF. The full variable domain, its missing parts supplied by reference TRBV9 and TRBJ1-2, is DSGVTQTPKHLITATGQRVTLRCSPRSGDLSVYWYQQSLDQGLQFLIQYYNGEERAKGNILERFSAQQFPDLHSELNLSSLELGDSALYFCASSPGGQGFNYGYTFGSGTRLTVV.

By share, this clone ranks as medium-sized. This chain uses TRBV5-1 with TRBJ1-2; unclear D gene. The germline V and J ends were trimmed by 1 base and 4 bases, with 11 bases remaining between them. The CDR3 loop spans 14 amino acids. Looked up from germline, CDR1 is SGHRS and CDR2 is YFSETQ. The CDR3: CASSLRTAPYGYTF. The CDR3 nucleotides read TGCGCCAGCAGCTTGCGCACAGCCCCCTATGGCTACACCTTC.

The rearrangement links TRBV7-3 to TRBJ1-2; 8 nucleotides line up with TRBD1. CDR1 and CDR2 (germline): SGHTA, FQGTGA. Unmatched junction bases numbered 6, after V lost 4 bases and J lost 8 bases. This CDR3 region has 13 residues. CDR3 nucleotide sequence: TGTGCCAGCAGCTCCGGACAGGGAATCGGCTACACCTTC. This gives the protein CASSSGQGIGYTF.

This clone has ten or more counts. The chain has TRBV18 and TRBJ1-1; 7 bases agree with TRBD1. CDR3 length: 13 amino acids. J lost 1 base, V lost 6 bases, and 2 bases had no gene match. Germline CDR1 reads KGHSH; CDR2 reads LQKENI. This CDR3 reads CASSGQENTEAFF. DNA of the CDR3: TGTGCCAGCTCTGGACAGGAGAACACTGAAGCTTTCTTT. Together with reference TRBV18 and TRBJ1-1, the CDR3 gives the full variable domain: NAGVMQNPRHLVRRRGQEARLRCSPMKGHSHVYWYRQLPEEGLKFMVYLQKENIIDESGMPKERFSAEFPKEGPSILRIQQVVRGDSAAYFCASSGQENTEAFFGQGTRLTVV.

The chain joins TRBV4-3 to TRBJ2-7; 11 bases are a match to TRBD2. The CDR3 runs 16 residues. Germline assignment: CDR1 LGHNA and CDR2 YSLEER. The junction had 6 bases not matched to a gene; V was cut back by 5 bases and J by 0 bases. The CDR3 nucleotides read TGCGCCAGCAGCGCGCTCGGGACTAGCGGCTCCTACGAGCAGTACTTC. It translates to CASSALGTSGSYEQYF.

This clone was counted a few times. The V gene is TRBV24-1, the J gene TRBJ2-2; 10 bases map to TRBD1. Germline lookup yields CDR1 KGHDR and CDR2 SFDVKD. After removal of 5 bases from V and 4 bases from J, the junction contained 9 bases not matched to a gene. The CDR3 is made up of 17 amino acids. The CDR3 coding sequence is TGTGCCACCAGTGCCGGCAGGGGACAGGGGTTCACCGGGGAGCTGTTTTTT. Translating gives CATSAGRGQGFTGELFF.